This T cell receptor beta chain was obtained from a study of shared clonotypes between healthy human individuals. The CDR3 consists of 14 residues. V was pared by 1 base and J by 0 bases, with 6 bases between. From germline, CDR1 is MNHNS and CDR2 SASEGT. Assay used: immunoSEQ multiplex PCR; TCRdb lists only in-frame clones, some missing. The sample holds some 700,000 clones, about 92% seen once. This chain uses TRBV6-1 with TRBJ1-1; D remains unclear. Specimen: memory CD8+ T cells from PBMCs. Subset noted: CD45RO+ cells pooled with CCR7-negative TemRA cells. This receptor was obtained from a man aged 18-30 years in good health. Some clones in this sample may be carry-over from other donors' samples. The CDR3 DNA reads TGTGCCAGCAGTGAAGTTGGCATGAACACTGAAGCTTTCTTT. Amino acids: CASSEVGMNTEAFF.